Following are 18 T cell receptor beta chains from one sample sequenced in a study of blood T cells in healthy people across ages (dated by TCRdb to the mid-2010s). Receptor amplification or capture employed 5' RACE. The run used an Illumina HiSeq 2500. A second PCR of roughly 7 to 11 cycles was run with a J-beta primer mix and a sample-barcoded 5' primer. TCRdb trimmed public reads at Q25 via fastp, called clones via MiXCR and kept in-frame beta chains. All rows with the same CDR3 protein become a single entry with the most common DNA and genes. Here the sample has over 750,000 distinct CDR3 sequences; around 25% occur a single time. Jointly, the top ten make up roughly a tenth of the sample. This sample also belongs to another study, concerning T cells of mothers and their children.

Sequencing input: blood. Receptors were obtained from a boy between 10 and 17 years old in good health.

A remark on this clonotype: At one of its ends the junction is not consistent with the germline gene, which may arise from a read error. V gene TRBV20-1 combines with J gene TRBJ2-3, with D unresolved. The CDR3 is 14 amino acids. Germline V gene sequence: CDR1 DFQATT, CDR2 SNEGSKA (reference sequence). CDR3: CSAREGGPTGFSLF. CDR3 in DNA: TGCAGTGCTAGAGAAGGCGGACCGACCGGTTTCAGCCTTTTT.

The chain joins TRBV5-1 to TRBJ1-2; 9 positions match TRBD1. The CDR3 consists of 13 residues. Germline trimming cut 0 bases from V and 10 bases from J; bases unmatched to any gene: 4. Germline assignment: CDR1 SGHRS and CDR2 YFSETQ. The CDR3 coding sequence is TGCGCCAGCAGCTTGGGACAGGGGGTTGTCTACACCTTC. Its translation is CASSLGQGVVYTF.

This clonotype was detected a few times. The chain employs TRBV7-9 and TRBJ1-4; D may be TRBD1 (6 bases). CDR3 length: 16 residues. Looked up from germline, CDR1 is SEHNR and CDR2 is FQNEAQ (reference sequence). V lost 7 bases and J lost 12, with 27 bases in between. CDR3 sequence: CASNPLREGVAGELFF. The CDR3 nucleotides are TGTGCCAGCAACCCCCTGCGGGAAGGGGTGGCAGGGGAACTGTTTTTT.

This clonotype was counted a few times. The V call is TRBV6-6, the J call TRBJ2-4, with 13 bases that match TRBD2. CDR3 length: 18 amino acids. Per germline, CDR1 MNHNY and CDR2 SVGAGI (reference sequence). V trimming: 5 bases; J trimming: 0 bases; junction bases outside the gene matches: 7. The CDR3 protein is CASSGLAGEILAKNIQYF. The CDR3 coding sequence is TGTGCCAGCAGTGGACTAGCGGGGGAGATTCTAGCCAAAAACATTCAGTACTTC.

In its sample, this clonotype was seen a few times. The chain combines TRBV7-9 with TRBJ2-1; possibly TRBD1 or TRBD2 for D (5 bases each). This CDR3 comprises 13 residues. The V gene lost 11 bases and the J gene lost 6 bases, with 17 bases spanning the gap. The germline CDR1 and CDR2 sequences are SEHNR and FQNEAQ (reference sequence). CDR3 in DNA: TGTGCCGGCACCCTCGGGGCGGTCAATGAGCAGTTCTTC. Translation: CAGTLGAVNEQFF.

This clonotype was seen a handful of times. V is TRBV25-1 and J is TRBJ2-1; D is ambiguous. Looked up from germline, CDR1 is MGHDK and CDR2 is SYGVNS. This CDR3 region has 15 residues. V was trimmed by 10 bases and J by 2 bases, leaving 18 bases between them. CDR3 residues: CATEKWGKTYNEQFF. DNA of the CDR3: TGTGCCACTGAAAAGTGGGGTAAAACCTACAATGAGCAGTTCTTC.

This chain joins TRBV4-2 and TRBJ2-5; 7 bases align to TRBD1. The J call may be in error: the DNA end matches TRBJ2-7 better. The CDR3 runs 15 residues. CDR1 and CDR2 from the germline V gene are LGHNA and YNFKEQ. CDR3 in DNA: TGTGCCAGCAGCCCCCTCAGGGGGAATTTGTACGAGCAGTACTTC. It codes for CASSPLRGNLYEQYF.

The CDR3 reads CSVWSRVDRDPYNEQFF. DNA of the CDR3: TGCAGTGTCTGGAGTAGGGTCGATAGGGACCCTTACAATGAGCAGTTCTTC. The chain carries TRBV20-1 and TRBJ2-1, with D perhaps assigned TRBD1 or TRBD2 (5 bases each). The germline V and J ends were trimmed by 7 bases and 4 bases, with 26 bases remaining between them. The germline gives CDR1 DFQATT, CDR2 SNEGSKA (reference sequence). This CDR3 is built from 17 residues.

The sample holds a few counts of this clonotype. The CDR3 DNA reads as TGTGCCATCAGTGAGTCGACCGGGGGGCATTACAATGAGCAGTTCTTC. Translating it yields CAISESTGGHYNEQFF. This chain connects TRBV10-3 to TRBJ2-1; D may be TRBD2 (7 bases). This CDR3 contains 16 residues. Germline CDR1 and CDR2: ENHRY and SYGVKD. V was pared by 0 bases and J by 4 bases, with 13 bases between.

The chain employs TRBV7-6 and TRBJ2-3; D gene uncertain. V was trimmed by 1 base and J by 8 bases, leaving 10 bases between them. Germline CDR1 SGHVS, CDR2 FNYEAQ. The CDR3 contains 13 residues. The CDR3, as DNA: TGTGCCAGCAGCTTAGACGAGGCAGGTACGCAGTATTTT. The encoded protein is CASSLDEAGTQYF.

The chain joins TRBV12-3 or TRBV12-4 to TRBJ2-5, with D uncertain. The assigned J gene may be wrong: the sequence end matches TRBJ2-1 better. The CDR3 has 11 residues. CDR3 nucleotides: TGTGCCAGCAGTAATACCGGTGAGCAGTTCTTC. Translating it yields CASSNTGEQFF.

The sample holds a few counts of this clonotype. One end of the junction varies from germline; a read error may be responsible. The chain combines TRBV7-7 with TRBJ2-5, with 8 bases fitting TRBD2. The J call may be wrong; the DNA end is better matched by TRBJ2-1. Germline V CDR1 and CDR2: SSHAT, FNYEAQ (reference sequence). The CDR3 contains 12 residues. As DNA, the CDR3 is TGTGCTAGCAGCCCGCTAGCGGGCGAGCAGTTCTTC. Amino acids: CASSPLAGEQFF.

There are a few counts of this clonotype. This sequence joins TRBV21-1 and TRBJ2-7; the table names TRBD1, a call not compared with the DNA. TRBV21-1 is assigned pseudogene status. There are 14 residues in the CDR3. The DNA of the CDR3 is TGTGCCAGCAGCACCCGTACAGGGGCCTACGAGCAGTACTTC. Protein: CASSTRTGAYEQYF.

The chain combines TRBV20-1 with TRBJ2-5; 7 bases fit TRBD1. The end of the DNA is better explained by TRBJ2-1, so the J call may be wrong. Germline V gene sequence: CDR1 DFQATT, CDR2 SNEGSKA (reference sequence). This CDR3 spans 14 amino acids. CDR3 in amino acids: CSASKRQGRNEQFF. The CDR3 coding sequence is TGCAGTGCAAGTAAAAGACAGGGACGCAATGAGCAGTTCTTC.

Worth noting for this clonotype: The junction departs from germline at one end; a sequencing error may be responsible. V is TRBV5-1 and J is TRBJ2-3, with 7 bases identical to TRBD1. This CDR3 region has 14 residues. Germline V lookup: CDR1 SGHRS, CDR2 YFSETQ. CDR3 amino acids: CASSTGEWLDAQYF. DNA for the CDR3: TGCGCCAGCAGCACAGGGGAGTGGCTAGATGCGCAGTATTTT.

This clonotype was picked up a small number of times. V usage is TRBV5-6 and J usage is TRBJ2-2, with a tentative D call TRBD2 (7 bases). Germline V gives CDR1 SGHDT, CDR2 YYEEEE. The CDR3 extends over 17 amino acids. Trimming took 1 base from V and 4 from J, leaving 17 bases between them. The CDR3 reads CASSLPWGGAPTGELFF. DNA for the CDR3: TGTGCCAGCAGCTTGCCCTGGGGGGGCGCGCCCACCGGGGAGCTGTTTTTT.

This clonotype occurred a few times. CDR3 nucleotide sequence: TGCAGCGTGATCGGGGGGTGGTACTCCTACAATGAGCAGTTCTTC. The encoded protein is CSVIGGWYSYNEQFF. The genes are TRBV29-1 and TRBJ2-1; 7 bases fit TRBD2. The germline CDR1 and CDR2 sequences are SQVTM and ANQGSEA. J lost 0 bases, V lost 6 bases, and 8 bases had no gene match. This CDR3 is 15 amino acids long.

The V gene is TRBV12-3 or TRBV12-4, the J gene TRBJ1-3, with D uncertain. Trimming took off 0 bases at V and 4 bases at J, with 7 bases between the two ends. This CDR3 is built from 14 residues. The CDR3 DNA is TGTGCCAGCAGTTTAGCAGGGATCGGAAACACCATATATTTT. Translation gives CASSLAGIGNTIYF.